The 31 T cell receptor beta chains given below trace back to one sample, sequenced in a study of T cells in Graves' hyperthyroidism and ophthalmopathy. TCR beta CDR3 sequences were amplified from RNA transcripts. The study used the HTBI primer set for a first-round RT-PCR of the TCR CDR3. MiXCR was run by TCRdb on the multiplex PCR reads, yielding one entry per CDR3 protein. The profile shows 400,000 to 550,000 distinct CDR3 sequences, roughly a quarter of them singletons. The sample comprised blood. These receptors were taken from a woman in her twenties or thirties with Graves' ophthalmopathy.

The table lists this clonotype with many counts. This rearrangement joins TRBV7-8 to TRBJ1-2; D is possibly TRBD1 (5 bases). The germline V and J ends were trimmed by 1 base and 6 bases, with 15 bases remaining between them. Germline assignment: CDR1 SGHVS and CDR2 FQNEAQ. The CDR3 is made up of 15 amino acids. Here the CDR3 reads CASSLGKTDLDGYTF. In DNA, the CDR3 is TGTGCCAGCAGCTTAGGGAAGACAGACCTCGATGGCTACACCTTC.

This clonotype was detected many times. This sequence joins TRBV9 and TRBJ2-5; either TRBD1 or TRBD2 may supply D (5 bases each). The CDR3 is 13 amino acids. V lost 0 bases and J 5 bases, leaving 8 bases between the germline ends. Per germline, CDR1 SGDLS and CDR2 YYNGEE. CDR3 sequence: CASSVGGMETQYF. The CDR3 coding sequence is TGTGCCAGCAGCGTAGGGGGGATGGAGACCCAGTACTTC.

The rearrangement joins TRBV20-1 to TRBJ1-2; D not resolved. This CDR3 region has 14 residues. V gave up 6 bases and J gave up 4 bases, with 18 bases separating them. Germline CDR1 is DFQATT and CDR2 is SNEGSKA (reference sequence). CDR3 coding DNA: TGCAGTGCGCAAGCAGGAAGCCTAGGCTATGGCTACACCTTC. As protein: CSAQAGSLGYGYTF.

This clonotype was counted ten times or more. The genes are TRBV10-2 and TRBJ2-5, with 7 bases aligning to TRBD2. The V and J ends lost 2 bases and 7 bases, in that order; junction bases with no gene match: 4. The CDR3 is 13 amino acids. Germline loops: CDR1 WSHSY, CDR2 SAAADI. The CDR3 here is CASSEGEGGTQYF. DNA for the CDR3: TGCGCCAGCAGTGAGGGGGAGGGAGGGACCCAGTACTTC.

In this sample, this clonotype turned up many times. Since a much larger clone is just one base distant, this may be a read error. The rearrangement links TRBV24-1 to TRBJ2-5; weak D call: TRBD2 (6 bases). CDR3 length: 11 residues. Trimming took 7 bases from V and 4 from J, leaving 6 bases between them. Germline V gene sequence: CDR1 KGHDR, CDR2 SFDVKD. CDR3: CATREGETQYF. In DNA, the CDR3 is TGTGCCACCAGGGAGGGAGAGACCCAGTACTTC.

V and J are TRBV7-3 and TRBJ1-1; D not resolved. Germline CDR1 is SGHTA and CDR2 is FQGTGA. Trimming removed 6 bases at V and 9 bases at J, with 14 bases between. CDR3 length: 12 residues. The DNA of the CDR3 is TGTGCCAGCAGTTCTGCCTCCCTCCAAGCTTTCTTT. It translates to CASSSASLQAFF. Filled out from reference TRBV7-3 and TRBJ1-1, the complete variable domain reads GAGVSQTPSNKVTEKGKYVELRCDPISGHTALYWYRQSLGQGPEFLIYFQGTGAADDSGLPNDRFFAVRPEGSVSTLKIQRTERGDSAVYLCASSSASLQAFFGQGTRLTVV.

At least ten counts were recorded for this clonotype. The chain employs TRBV12-3 or TRBV12-4 and TRBJ2-5, with D perhaps matching TRBD1 or TRBD2 (5 bases each). The CDR3 contains 14 residues. The ends were cut back, 7 bases at V and 3 bases at J, with 15 bases in the middle. CDR3 sequence reads: CASTTGPGEETQYF. The CDR3 DNA is TGTGCCAGCACCACGGGACCTGGGGAAGAGACCCAGTACTTC.

This clonotype occurred a few times. The V gene is TRBV2, the J gene TRBJ1-1; no definite D call. The V gene lost 3 bases and the J gene lost 11 bases, with 10 bases spanning the gap. CDR1 and CDR2 (germline): SNHLY, FYNNEI. CDR3 length equals 11 residues. CDR3 sequence (DNA): TGTGCCAGCAGTGATCAGGAACAGGCTTTCTTT. This sequence encodes CASSDQEQAFF.

The rearrangement joins TRBV9 to TRBJ2-7; TRBD2 agrees at 11 bases. The CDR3 extends over 14 amino acids. J gave up 3 bases and V 1 base, and 0 bases lay outside the gene matches. Per germline, CDR1 SGDLS and CDR2 YYNGEE. In DNA, the CDR3 is TGTGCCAGCAGCGTAACTAGCGGGGGCTACGAGCAGTACTTC. This gives the protein CASSVTSGGYEQYF.

The chain combines TRBV20-1 with TRBJ2-2; 10 nucleotides match TRBD2. V lost 5 bases to trimming and J lost 5 bases; unmatched junction nucleotides: 5. Germline V gene lookup returns CDR1 DFQATT and CDR2 SNEGSKA (reference sequence). The CDR3 has 14 residues. DNA of the CDR3: TGCAGTGCTCGAGCGGGAGGGCCGACCGGGGAGCTGTTTTTT. Protein sequence: CSARAGGPTGELFF.

This clonotype was counted ten times or more. The chain links TRBV7-9 to TRBJ1-2, with D unresolved. The length of the CDR3 is 13 residues. Trimming stripped 1 base from V and 4 bases from J, with 7 bases between. CDR1 and CDR2 (germline): SEHNR, FQNEAQ (reference sequence). CDR3 sequence (DNA): TGTGCCAGCAGCTTAGGTCTGGTCTATGGCTACACCTTC. It is translated as CASSLGLVYGYTF. The full variable domain, in which reference TRBV7-9 and TRBJ1-2 provide the parts outside the CDR3, is DTGVSQNPRHKITKRGQNVTFRCDPISEHNRLYWYRQTLGQGPEFLTYFQNEAQLEKSRLLSDRFSAERPKGSFSTLEIQRTEQGDSAMYLCASSLGLVYGYTFGSGTRLTVV.

There are many counts of this clonotype. The chain joins TRBV6-5 to TRBJ2-5, with D possibly TRBD2 on 7 matching bases. Trimming removed 0 bases from V and 1 base from J, with 15 bases in between. The CDR3 covers 17 residues. Germline V CDR1 and CDR2: MNHEY, SVGAGI. CDR3 in amino acids: CASSYSTGGGGQETQYF. The CDR3 bases are TGTGCCAGCAGTTACTCGACCGGGGGCGGGGGCCAAGAGACCCAGTACTTC.

This rearrangement joins TRBV6-2 or TRBV6-3 to TRBJ2-7; D might be TRBD2 (6 bases). There are 14 residues in the CDR3. CDR1 is MNHEY, CDR2 SVGEGT, per germline. V dropped 2 bases and J dropped 3 bases, with 11 bases sitting between them. CDR3 bases: TGTGCCAGCAGTTACGGGGGGATCAACTACGAGCAGTACTTC. This codes for CASSYGGINYEQYF.

The rearrangement links TRBV6-1 to TRBJ1-5; D call uncertain. CDR1 and CDR2 from the germline V gene are MNHNS and SASEGT. This CDR3 region has 13 residues. Trimming left V 2 bases short and J 3 bases short, with 5 bases between. The DNA of the CDR3 is TGTGCCAGCAGTGAAACGGTCAATCAGCCCCAGCATTTT. Amino acids: CASSETVNQPQHF.

This clonotype was observed at least ten times. The CDR3 DNA reads TGCAGCGTTGAAGACAGGGAAACCTACGAGCAGTACTTC. Translation: CSVEDRETYEQYF. This sequence joins TRBV29-1 and TRBJ2-7; possible D gene TRBD1, 5 bases. Trimming left V 0 bases short and J 2 bases short, with 8 bases between. The CDR3 covers 13 residues. Germline V CDR1 and CDR2: SQVTM, ANQGSEA.

In its sample, this clonotype was seen many times. CDR3 loop: CASSYSVRGVQETQYF. The CDR3 DNA reads as TGTGCCAGCAGTTACTCGGTGCGGGGGGTCCAAGAGACCCAGTACTTC. The chain recombines TRBV6-5 with TRBJ2-5, with 8 positions matching TRBD2. The CDR3 totals 16 residues. Germline V gene lookup returns CDR1 MNHEY and CDR2 SVGAGI. Germline trimming cut 0 bases from V and 1 base from J; bases unmatched to any gene: 4.

This clonotype was observed many times. This sequence joins TRBV11-2 and TRBJ2-7; 8 bases align to TRBD1. V shed 5 bases and J 2 bases; nucleotides not matched to a gene: 11. The CDR3 covers 16 residues. The germline V gene has CDR1 SGHAT and CDR2 FQNNGV. CDR3 loop: CASSPVTGTGAYEQYF. CDR3 sequence (DNA): TGTGCCAGCAGCCCGGTTACCGGGACAGGAGCCTACGAGCAGTACTTC.

This clonotype occurred a few times. V gene TRBV18 combines with J gene TRBJ1-6; D unclear. Germline assignment: CDR1 KGHSH and CDR2 LQKENI. CDR3 length: 15 residues. The V gene lost 2 bases and the J gene lost 8 bases, with 13 bases spanning the gap. Here the CDR3 reads CASSPVEGGDSPLHF. The DNA of the CDR3 is TGTGCCAGCTCACCAGTTGAGGGTGGTGATTCACCCCTCCACTTT.

J is TRBJ1-2 and V is TRBV6-5; no firm D call. Trimming removed 2 bases at V and 2 bases at J, with 9 bases between. This CDR3 spans 14 amino acids. CDR1 MNHEY and CDR2 SVGAGI come from the germline V gene. Here the CDR3 reads CASSYDGRNYGYTF. For the CDR3, the DNA is TGTGCCAGCAGTTACGACGGCAGGAACTATGGCTACACCTTC.

The sample holds a few counts of this clonotype. The chain couples TRBV7-8 to TRBJ2-3; no definite D call. The ends were cut back, 0 bases at V and 3 bases at J, with 4 bases in the middle. Germline CDR1 SGHVS, CDR2 FQNEAQ. This CDR3 has 13 residues. CDR3 nucleotide sequence: TGTGCCAGCAGCTTAGCGCGGACAGATACGCAGTATTTT. Encoded protein: CASSLARTDTQYF. Together with reference TRBV7-8 and TRBJ2-3, the CDR3 gives the full variable domain: GAGVSQSPRYKVAKRGQDVALRCDPISGHVSLFWYQQALGQGPEFLTYFQNEAQLDKSGLPSDRFFAERPEGSVSTLKIQRTQQEDSAVYLCASSLARTDTQYFGPGTRLTVL.

This clonotype has a count of ten or more. The chain is built from TRBV29-1 and TRBJ1-1, with D perhaps TRBD1 (5 bases). Germline lookup yields CDR1 SQVTM and CDR2 ANQGSEA. CDR3 size: 13 residues. Trimming pared 7 bases from V and 0 bases from J, leaving 12 bases between. CDR3 in DNA: TGCAGCGGGGGAGGGGCCCTGAACACTGAAGCTTTCTTT. Encoded protein: CSGGGALNTEAFF.

The V gene is TRBV12-3 or TRBV12-4, the J gene TRBJ2-7; the match to TRBD2 covers 10 bases. The CDR3 is 16 amino acids. V lost 5 bases and J lost 5; bases outside the gene matches: 12. CDR3 sequence: CASSPLVAGGAHEQYF. CDR3 DNA: TGTGCCAGCAGTCCTCTGGTAGCGGGGGGCGCCCACGAGCAGTACTTC.

The chain uses TRBV2 and TRBJ2-4; D possibly corresponds to TRBD2 (6 bases). The V end was cut by 7 bases, the J end by 0 bases, with 13 bases between. The CDR3 has 15 residues. Germline CDR1 and CDR2: SNHLY and FYNNEI. CDR3 nucleotides: TGTGCCAGCATGGGGACGGGACTAGCCAAAAACATTCAGTACTTC. Residues: CASMGTGLAKNIQYF. Using reference TRBV2 and TRBJ2-4 for the parts outside the CDR3, the full variable domain is EPEVTQTPSHQVTQMGQEVILRCVPISNHLYFYWYRQILGQKVEFLVSFYNNEISEKSEIFDDQFSVERPDGSNFTLKIRSTKLEDSAMYFCASMGTGLAKNIQYFGAGTRLSVL.

This clonotype was seen ten or more times. The rearrangement joins TRBV2 to TRBJ2-2; D unclear. The germline V gene has CDR1 SNHLY and CDR2 FYNNEI. CDR3 length equals 13 residues. The V gene lost 6 bases and the J gene lost 5 bases, with 10 bases spanning the gap. The CDR3 is CASRDDGTGELFF. The CDR3 coding sequence is TGTGCCAGCAGAGATGACGGGACCGGGGAGCTGTTTTTT. Supplemented by reference TRBV2 and TRBJ2-2, the full variable domain reads EPEVTQTPSHQVTQMGQEVILRCVPISNHLYFYWYRQILGQKVEFLVSFYNNEISEKSEIFDDQFSVERPDGSNFTLKIRSTKLEDSAMYFCASRDDGTGELFFGEGSRLTVL.

In the case of this clonotype: The junction shows a germline mismatch at one end, possibly a read error. The J gene is TRBJ2-2, the V gene TRBV9; TRBD1 agrees at 8 bases. CDR1 and CDR2 (germline): SGDLS, YYNGEE. The CDR3 is 15 amino acids. Written as DNA, the CDR3 is TGTGCCAGCAGCGTGGGACAGGTGGGCACCGGGGAGCTGTGTTTT. Amino acids: CASSVGQVGTGELCF.

There are many counts of this clonotype. The V gene is TRBV6-2 or TRBV6-3, the J gene TRBJ2-5; maybe TRBD2 (5 bases). This CDR3 comprises 14 residues. Germline CDR1 and CDR2: MNHEY and SVGEGT. V was pared by 3 bases and J by 2 bases, with 10 bases between. This chain's CDR3 is CASSYAGVQETQYF. CDR3 bases: TGTGCCAGCAGTTATGCCGGGGTACAAGAGACCCAGTACTTC.

This clonotype came up many times. This rearrangement joins TRBV12-3 or TRBV12-4 to TRBJ1-5; no clear D gene. The CDR3 loop spans 13 amino acids. The V end was cut by 2 bases, the J end by 6 bases, with 8 bases between. This chain's CDR3 is CASSLQELQPQHF. The CDR3 bases are TGTGCCAGCAGTTTACAGGAACTTCAGCCCCAGCATTTT.

This rearrangement joins TRBV6-8 to TRBJ2-4; D unclear. V lost 2 bases to trimming and J lost 2 bases, with 13 bases between them. This CDR3 is 16 amino acids long. Germline V lookup: CDR1 MNHGY, CDR2 SAAAGT. The CDR3 reads CASSYVDARTKNIQYF. The CDR3 bases are TGTGCCAGCAGTTACGTAGATGCGCGTACCAAAAACATTCAGTACTTC.

This clonotype was counted at least ten times. This sequence joins TRBV4-1 and TRBJ1-2; 8 bases agree with TRBD1. The CDR3 totals 16 residues. Unmatched junction bases numbered 6, after V lost 3 bases and J lost 0 bases. Germline V CDR1 and CDR2: MGHRA, YSYEKL. In DNA, the CDR3 is TGCGCCAGCAGCCAGCCCAACAGGGGGGCTAACTATGGCTACACCTTC. This gives the protein CASSQPNRGANYGYTF.

This clonotype was detected many times. The chain links TRBV19 to TRBJ1-1, with 8 bases matching TRBD1. With V trimmed by 4 bases and J by 5 bases, 15 bases remained unmatched. From germline, CDR1 is LNHDA and CDR2 SQIVND (reference sequence). The CDR3 has 17 amino acids. The CDR3 nucleotides are TGTGCCAGTAGTAAATATCCCGGGACAGGTGGAGGGACTGAAGCTTTCTTT. Its protein product is CASSKYPGTGGGTEAFF.

The V call is TRBV28, the J call TRBJ2-7; D unresolved. V was trimmed by 8 bases and J by 3 bases, leaving 8 bases between them. This CDR3 region has 11 residues. Germline V gives CDR1 MDHEN, CDR2 SYDVKM. For the CDR3, the DNA is TGTGCCAGCCAGATCGGCTACGAGCAGTACTTC. It translates to CASQIGYEQYF.